Listed below are T cell receptor beta chains from one sample, sequenced in a study of blood T cell repertoires in COVID-19. This table comes from immunoSEQ multiplex PCR, and its TCRdb copy is limited to in-frame clones, with some not included. The sample includes about 150,000 clones, around 82% of them seen just once. Sequencing was performed on peripheral blood. These receptors originate from a man aged 55 to 70 with acute or convalescent COVID-19. CDR3s include the opening cysteine and the closing phenylalanine or tryptophan. The order of the fields is J gene, D gene, clone size, V gene, CDR3 protein, CDR3 DNA. The D gene is left open where the match is weak. Expanded clones get a size class; other rows say once, few or many, or leave the size out.

TRBJ2-5 | TRBD1 | NA | TRBV5-1 | CASSLGQGARRETQYF | TGCGCCAGCAGCTTGGGACAGGGGGCCAGGAGAGAGACCCAGTACTTC
TRBJ2-2 | TRBD2 | NA | TRBV10-3 | CAIRATSGAYTGELFF | TGTGCCATCCGGGCGACTAGCGGGGCTTACACCGGGGAGCTGTTTTTT
TRBJ1-5 | TRBD1 | NA | TRBV27 | CASSRDRGEPQHF | TGTGCCAGCAGTCGGGACAGGGGTGAGCCCCAGCATTTT
TRBJ2-5 | TRBD1 | NA | TRBV19 | CASSGRQGAQNQETQYF | TGTGCCAGTAGTGGAAGACAGGGGGCACAGAACCAAGAGACCCAGTACTTC
TRBJ1-3 | NA | NA | TRBV3-1/TRBV3-2 | CASSQVARDSGNTIYF | TGTGCCAGCAGCCAAGTTGCGAGGGACTCTGGAAACACCATATATTTT
TRBJ2-1 | NA | NA | TRBV3-1/TRBV3-2 | CASSGGAYNEQFF | TGTGCCAGCAGTGGGGGGGCATACAATGAGCAGTTCTTC
TRBJ2-5 | TRBD2 | NA | TRBV3-1/TRBV3-2 | CASSQGLAGRETQYF | TGTGCCAGCAGCCAAGGACTAGCGGGACGAGAGACCCAGTACTTC
TRBJ2-7 | TRBD2 | once | TRBV4-1 | CASSQEVGLTHYEQYF | TGCGCCAGCAGCCAAGAGGTGGGACTAACTCACTACGAGCAGTACTTC
TRBJ1-4 | NA | few | TRBV5-4 | CASSSDLGRTTNEKLFF | TGTGCCAGCAGCTCGGACCTGGGGCGGACAACTAATGAAAAACTGTTTTTT
TRBJ2-3 | TRBD2 | NA | TRBV18 | CASSNRNAAGGPDTQYF | TGTGCCAGCTCAAACCGGAACGCAGCGGGAGGCCCAGATACGCAGTATTTT
TRBJ2-3 | NA | NA | TRBV6-5 | CASSRSPGTDTQYF | TGTGCCAGCAGTCGGTCTCCCGGGACAGATACGCAGTATTTT
TRBJ2-1 | NA | NA | TRBV10-3 | CAISAGEHNEQFF | TGTGCCATCAGTGCTGGAGAACACAATGAGCAGTTCTTC
TRBJ2-5 | NA | NA | TRBV7-9 | CASSFTKNQLQETQYF | TGTGCCAGCAGCTTTACAAAAAACCAGTTACAAGAGACCCAGTACTTC
TRBJ2-7 | TRBD1 | NA | TRBV5-3 | CARSRDREDGIYEQYF | TGTGCCAGAAGCCGGGACAGGGAAGATGGGATCTACGAGCAGTACTTC
TRBJ2-7 | NA | few | TRBV6-5 | CASSTPSKREQYF | TGTGCCAGCAGTACCCCCTCTAAGAGGGAGCAGTACTTC
TRBJ2-3 | TRBD2 | NA | TRBV2 | CASSGGGRSADTQYF | TGTGCCAGCAGTGGAGGCGGGAGGTCTGCAGATACGCAGTATTTT
TRBJ2-1 | NA | NA | TRBV19 | CASSADTPPSEQFF | TGTGCCAGTAGTGCGGACACCCCACCTAGTGAGCAGTTCTTC
TRBJ1-1 | TRBD1 | NA | TRBV29-1 | CSARDSNTEAFF | TGCAGCGCCCGGGACAGTAACACTGAAGCTTTCTTT
TRBJ1-6 | NA | NA | TRBV30 | CACNLWGLNSPLHF | TGTGCCTGCAATCTCTGGGGGCTCAACTCACCCCTCCACTTT
TRBJ2-3 | TRBD2 | few | TRBV2 | CASREGRTSGKQYF | TGTGCCAGCAGAGAGGGACGGACTAGCGGGAAACAGTATTTT
TRBJ2-7 | NA | few | TRBV3-1/TRBV3-2 | CASSPRTNYEQYF | TGTGCCAGCAGTCCCAGGACTAACTACGAGCAGTACTTC
TRBJ2-1 | TRBD2 | NA | TRBV19 | CASTGTSGGRKQFF | TGTGCCAGCACCGGGACTAGCGGGGGGAGGAAGCAGTTCTTC
TRBJ2-1 | TRBD2 | NA | TRBV24-1 | CATSDRLAGGLYNEQFF | TGTGCCACCAGTGACCGACTAGCGGGAGGCCTCTACAATGAGCAGTTCTTC
TRBJ1-3 | TRBD1 | few | TRBV4-2 | CASSQEGTGGASGNTIYF | TGTGCCAGCAGCCAAGAAGGGACAGGGGGCGCATCGGGAAACACCATATATTTT
TRBJ1-4 | TRBD1 | NA | TRBV25-1 | CASSEWATGAANEKLFF | TGTGCCAGCAGTGAATGGGCGACAGGGGCCGCTAATGAAAAACTGTTTTTT
TRBJ1-1 | NA | NA | TRBV5-1 | CASSLSGEMNTEAFF | TGCGCCAGCAGCTTGTCAGGGGAGATGAACACTGAAGCTTTCTTT
TRBJ2-1 | NA | NA | TRBV19 | CASSIVAQFNEQFF | TGTGCCAGTAGTATAGTTGCCCAGTTTAATGAGCAGTTCTTC
TRBJ1-2 | NA | few | TRBV10-2 | CASSESYSYGYTF | TGCGCCAGCAGTGAGTCCTACAGCTATGGCTACACCTTC
TRBJ2-1 | TRBD2 | NA | TRBV29-1 | CSAGEAGPYNEQFF | TGCAGCGCTGGGGAAGCGGGGCCCTACAATGAGCAGTTCTTC
TRBJ2-7 | NA | NA | TRBV30 | CAWSALEGSYEQYF | TGTGCCTGGAGTGCCCTGGAGGGGTCCTACGAGCAGTACTTC
TRBJ2-1 | NA | NA | TRBV11-2 | CASSLWANLNNEQFF | TGTGCCAGCAGCTTATGGGCTAATCTCAACAATGAGCAGTTCTTC
TRBJ2-7 | NA | once | TRBV13 | CASSLEGDEQYF | TGTGCCAGCAGCTTAGAAGGGGACGAGCAGTACTTC
TRBJ1-6 | NA | NA | TRBV28 | CASTRRYNSPLHF | TGTGCCAGCACCCGTCGGTATAATTCACCCCTCCACTTT
TRBJ2-3 | TRBD2 | NA | TRBV13 | CASSLRLADTDTQYF | TGTGCCAGCAGCTTACGGCTAGCGGACACAGATACGCAGTATTTT
TRBJ2-2 | NA | NA | TRBV21-1 | CASSKDVGTSGRALWVGELFF | TGTGCCAGCAGCAAAGACGTAGGGACTAGCGGGAGGGCCCTCTGGGTCGGGGAGCTGTTTTTT
TRBJ1-2 | NA | NA | TRBV30 | CACATGPRRGWYGYTF | TGTGCCTGCGCTACCGGGCCGCGAAGGGGGTGGTATGGCTACACCTTC